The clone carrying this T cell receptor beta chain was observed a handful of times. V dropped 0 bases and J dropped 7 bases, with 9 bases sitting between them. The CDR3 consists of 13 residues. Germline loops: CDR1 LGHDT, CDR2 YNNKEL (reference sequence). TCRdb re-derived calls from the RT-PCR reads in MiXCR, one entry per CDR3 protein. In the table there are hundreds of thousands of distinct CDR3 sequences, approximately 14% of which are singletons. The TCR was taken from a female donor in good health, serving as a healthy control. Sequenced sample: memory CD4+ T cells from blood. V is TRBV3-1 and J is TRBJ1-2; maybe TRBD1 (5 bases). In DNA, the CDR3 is TGTGCCAGCAGCCAAGATGAAGGGGCTGGCTACACCTTC. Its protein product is CASSQDEGAGYTF.